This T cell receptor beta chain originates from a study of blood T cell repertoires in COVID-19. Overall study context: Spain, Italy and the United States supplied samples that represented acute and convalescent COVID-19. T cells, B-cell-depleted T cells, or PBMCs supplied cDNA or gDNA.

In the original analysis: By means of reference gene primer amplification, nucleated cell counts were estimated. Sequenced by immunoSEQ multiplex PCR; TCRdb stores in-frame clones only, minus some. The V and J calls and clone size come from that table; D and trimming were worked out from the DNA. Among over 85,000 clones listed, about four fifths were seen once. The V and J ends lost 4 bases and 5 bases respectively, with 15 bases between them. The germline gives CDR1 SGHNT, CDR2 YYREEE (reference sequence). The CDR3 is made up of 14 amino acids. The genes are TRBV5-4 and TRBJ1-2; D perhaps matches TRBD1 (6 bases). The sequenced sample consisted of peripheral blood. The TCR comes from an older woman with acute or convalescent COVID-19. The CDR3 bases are TGTGCCAGCAGCCTCATGACAGGCGTATATGGCTACACCTTC. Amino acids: CASSLMTGVYGYTF. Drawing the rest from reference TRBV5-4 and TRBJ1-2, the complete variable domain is ETGVTQSPTHLIKTRGQQVTLRCSSQSGHNTVSWYQQALGQGPQFIFQYYREEENGRGNFPPRFSGLQFPNYSSELNVNALELDDSALYLCASSLMTGVYGYTFGSGTRLTVV.